This record covers a single TCR beta chain. The data were obtained in a study of patients and donors after allogeneic stem cell transplantation. TCRdb redid the calling of the RT-PCR reads with MiXCR, one entry per CDR3 protein. The sample shows 900,000 to 1,000,000 distinct CDR3 sequences, around 17% of them seen only once. Sequenced sample: blood, either unsorted or a sorted T cell fraction (not recorded which). The clonotype originates from a human donor who was either an allogeneic HSCT recipient or a stem cell or donor lymphocyte infusion donor (not recorded which). It is not recorded whose cells these are; they may come from a transplant donor.

CDR3 nucleotide sequence: TGTGCCAGCGGGAACCCCGGGACAGTCTCCTTCTATGGCTACACCTTC. This codes for CASGNPGTVSFYGYTF. The V gene is TRBV2, the J gene TRBJ1-2; 7 bases are shared with TRBD1. The CDR3 loop spans 16 amino acids. With V trimmed by 8 bases and J by 4 bases, 16 bases remained unmatched. CDR1 and CDR2 from the germline V gene are SNHLY and FYNNEI. The full variable domain, with the rest looked up from reference TRBV2 and TRBJ1-2, is EPEVTQTPSHQVTQMGQEVILRCVPISNHLYFYWYRQILGQKVEFLVSFYNNEISEKSEIFDDQFSVERPDGSNFTLKIRSTKLEDSAMYFCASGNPGTVSFYGYTFGSGTRLTVV.